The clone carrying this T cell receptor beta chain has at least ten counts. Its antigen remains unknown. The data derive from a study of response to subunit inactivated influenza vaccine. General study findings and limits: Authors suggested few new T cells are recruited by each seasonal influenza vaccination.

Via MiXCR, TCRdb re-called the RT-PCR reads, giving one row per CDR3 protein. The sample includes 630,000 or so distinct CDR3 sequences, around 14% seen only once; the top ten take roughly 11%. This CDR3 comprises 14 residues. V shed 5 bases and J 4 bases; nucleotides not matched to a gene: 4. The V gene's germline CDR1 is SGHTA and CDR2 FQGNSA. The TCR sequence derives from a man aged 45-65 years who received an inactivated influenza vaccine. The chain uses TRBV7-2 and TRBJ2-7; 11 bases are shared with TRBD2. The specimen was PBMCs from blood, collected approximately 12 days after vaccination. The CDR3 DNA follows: TGTGCCAGCAGCCTGTGGACTAGCGGGTACGAGCAGTACTTC. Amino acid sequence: CASSLWTSGYEQYF.